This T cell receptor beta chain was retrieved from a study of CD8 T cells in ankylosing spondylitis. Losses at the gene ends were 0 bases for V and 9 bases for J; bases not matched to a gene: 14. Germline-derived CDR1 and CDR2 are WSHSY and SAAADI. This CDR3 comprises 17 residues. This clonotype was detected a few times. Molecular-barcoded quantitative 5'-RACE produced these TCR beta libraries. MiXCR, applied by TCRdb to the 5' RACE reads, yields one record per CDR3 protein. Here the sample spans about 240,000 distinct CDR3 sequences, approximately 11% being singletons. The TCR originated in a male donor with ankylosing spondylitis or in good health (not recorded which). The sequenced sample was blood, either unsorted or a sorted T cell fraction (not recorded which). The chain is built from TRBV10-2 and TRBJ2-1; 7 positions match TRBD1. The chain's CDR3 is CASSESSGRGRYGEQFF. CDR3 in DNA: TGCGCCAGCAGTGAGTCGAGTGGAAGGGGGCGGTACGGTGAGCAGTTCTTC.